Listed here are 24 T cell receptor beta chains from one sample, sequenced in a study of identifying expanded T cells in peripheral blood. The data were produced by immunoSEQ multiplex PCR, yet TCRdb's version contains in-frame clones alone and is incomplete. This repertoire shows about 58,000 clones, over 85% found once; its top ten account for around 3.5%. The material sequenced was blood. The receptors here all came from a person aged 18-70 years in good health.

The CDR3: CASSYGTTDEQYF. DNA of the CDR3: TGCGCCAGCAGCTACGGGACTACTGACGAGCAGTACTTC. This sequence joins TRBV5-1 and TRBJ2-7, with 7 bases matching TRBD2. Germline CDR1 reads SGHRS; CDR2 reads YFSETQ. Trimming at V came to 3 bases and at J to 5 bases, leaving 5 bases not matched to a gene. This CDR3 contains 13 residues. The full variable domain, rest sourced from reference TRBV5-1 and TRBJ2-7, is KAGVTQTPRYLIKTRGQQVTLSCSPISGHRSVSWYQQTPGQGLQFLFEYFSETQRNKGNFPGRFSGRQFSNSRSEMNVSTLELGDSALYLCASSYGTTDEQYFGPGTRLTVT.

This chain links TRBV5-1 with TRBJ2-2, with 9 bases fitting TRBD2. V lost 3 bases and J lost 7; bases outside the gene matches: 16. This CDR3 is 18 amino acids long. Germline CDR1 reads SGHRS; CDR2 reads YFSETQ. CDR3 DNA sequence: TGCGCCAGCAGCTCCGGACTTAGCGGGGGCAGAATAATCGGGGAGCTGTTTTTT. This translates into CASSSGLSGGRIIGELFF.

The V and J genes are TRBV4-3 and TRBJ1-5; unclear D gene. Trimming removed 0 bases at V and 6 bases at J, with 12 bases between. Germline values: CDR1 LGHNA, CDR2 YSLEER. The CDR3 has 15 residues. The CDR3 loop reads CASSQDPLSRQPQHF. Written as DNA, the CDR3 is TGCGCCAGCAGCCAAGACCCTCTAAGCCGTCAGCCCCAGCATTTT.

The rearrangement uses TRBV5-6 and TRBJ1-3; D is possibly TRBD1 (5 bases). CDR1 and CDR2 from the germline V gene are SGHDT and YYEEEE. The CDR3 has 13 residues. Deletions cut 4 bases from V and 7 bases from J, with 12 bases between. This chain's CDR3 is CASSEGWGNTIYF. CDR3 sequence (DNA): TGTGCCAGCAGCGAGGGATGGGGGAACACCATATATTTT.

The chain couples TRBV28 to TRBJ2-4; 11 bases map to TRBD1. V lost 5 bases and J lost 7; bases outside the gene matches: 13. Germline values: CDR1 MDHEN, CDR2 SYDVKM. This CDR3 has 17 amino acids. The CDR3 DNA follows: TGTGCCAGCAGTACCCCTTCGGGGGACAGGGGGGGTAACATTCAGTACTTC. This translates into CASSTPSGDRGGNIQYF.

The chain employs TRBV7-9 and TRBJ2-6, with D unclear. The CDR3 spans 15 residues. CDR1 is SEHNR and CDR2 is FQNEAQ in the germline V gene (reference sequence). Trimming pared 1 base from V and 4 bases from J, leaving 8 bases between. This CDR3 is CASSLGSSGANVLTF. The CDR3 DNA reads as TGTGCCAGCAGCTTAGGGTCTTCCGGGGCCAACGTCCTGACTTTC.

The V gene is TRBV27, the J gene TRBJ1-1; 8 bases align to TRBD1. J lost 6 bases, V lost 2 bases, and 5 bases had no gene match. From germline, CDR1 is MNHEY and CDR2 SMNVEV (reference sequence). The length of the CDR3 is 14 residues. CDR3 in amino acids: CASSLDRGGAEAFF. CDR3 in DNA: TGTGCCAGCAGTTTAGACAGGGGTGGGGCTGAAGCTTTCTTT.

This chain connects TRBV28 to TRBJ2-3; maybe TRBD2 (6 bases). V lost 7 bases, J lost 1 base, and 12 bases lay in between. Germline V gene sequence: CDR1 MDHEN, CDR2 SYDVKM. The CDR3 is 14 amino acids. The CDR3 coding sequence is TGTGCCAGCAATGGGGGGACTGGCACAGATACGCAGTATTTT. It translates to CASNGGTGTDTQYF.

CDR3 sequence: CASSPRRISGADTQYF. Written as DNA, the CDR3 is TGTGCCAGCAGCCCACGGCGGATTAGCGGGGCGGATACGCAGTATTTT. The chain recombines TRBV7-8 with TRBJ2-3; 8 bases map to TRBD2. Trimming cost V 5 bases and J 6 bases; bases outside gene matches: 13. Per germline, CDR1 SGHVS and CDR2 FQNEAQ. The CDR3 contains 16 residues.

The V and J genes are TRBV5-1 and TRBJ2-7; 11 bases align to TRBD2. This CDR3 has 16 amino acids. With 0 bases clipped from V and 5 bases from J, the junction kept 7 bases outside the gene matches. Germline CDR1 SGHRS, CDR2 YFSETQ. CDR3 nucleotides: TGCGCCAGCAGCTTGGCACCGGGACTAGCGGAGGACGAGCAGTACTTC. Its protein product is CASSLAPGLAEDEQYF. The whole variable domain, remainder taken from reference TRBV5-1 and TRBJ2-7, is KAGVTQTPRYLIKTRGQQVTLSCSPISGHRSVSWYQQTPGQGLQFLFEYFSETQRNKGNFPGRFSGRQFSNSRSEMNVSTLELGDSALYLCASSLAPGLAEDEQYFGPGTRLTVT.

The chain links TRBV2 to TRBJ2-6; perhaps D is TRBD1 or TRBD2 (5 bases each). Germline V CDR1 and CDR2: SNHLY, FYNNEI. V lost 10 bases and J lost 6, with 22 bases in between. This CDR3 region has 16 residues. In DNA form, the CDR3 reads TGTGCCACCTACGCCACTAGACTACAGGAGGCCAACGTCCTGACTTTC. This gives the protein CATYATRLQEANVLTF.

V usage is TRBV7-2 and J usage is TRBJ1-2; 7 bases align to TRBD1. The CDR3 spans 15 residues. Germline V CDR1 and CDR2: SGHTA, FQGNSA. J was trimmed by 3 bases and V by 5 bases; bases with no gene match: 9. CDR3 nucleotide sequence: TGTGCCAGCAGCGGACCCGGGACAGCTTACTATGGCTACACCTTC. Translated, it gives CASSGPGTAYYGYTF.

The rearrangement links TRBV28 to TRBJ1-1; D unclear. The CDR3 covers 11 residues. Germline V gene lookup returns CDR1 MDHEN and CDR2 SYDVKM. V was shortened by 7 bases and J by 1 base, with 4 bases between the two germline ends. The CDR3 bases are TGTGCCAGCATCTCGAACACTGAAGCTTTCTTT. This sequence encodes CASISNTEAFF.

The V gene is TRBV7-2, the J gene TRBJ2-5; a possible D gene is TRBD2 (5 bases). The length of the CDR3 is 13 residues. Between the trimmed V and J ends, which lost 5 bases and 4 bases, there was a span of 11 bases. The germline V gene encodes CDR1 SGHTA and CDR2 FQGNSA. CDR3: CASSPRTGETQYF. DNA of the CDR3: TGTGCCAGCAGCCCCCGGACTGGAGAGACCCAGTACTTC.

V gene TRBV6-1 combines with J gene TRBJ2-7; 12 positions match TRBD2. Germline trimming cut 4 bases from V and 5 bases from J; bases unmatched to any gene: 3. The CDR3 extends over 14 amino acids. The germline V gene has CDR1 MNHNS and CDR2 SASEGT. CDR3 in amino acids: CASSVWTSGDEQYF. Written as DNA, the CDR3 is TGTGCCAGCAGTGTCTGGACTAGCGGGGACGAGCAGTACTTC.

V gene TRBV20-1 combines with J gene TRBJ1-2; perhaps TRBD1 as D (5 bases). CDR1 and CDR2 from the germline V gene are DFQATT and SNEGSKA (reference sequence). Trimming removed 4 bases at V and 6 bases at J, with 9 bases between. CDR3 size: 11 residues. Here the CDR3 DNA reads TGCAGTGCTAAGCAGGGAAATGGCTACACCTTC. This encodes CSAKQGNGYTF.

This CDR3 reads CATSRGTGDYNEQFF. CDR3 nucleotides: TGTGCCACCAGCAGAGGGACAGGGGACTACAATGAGCAGTTCTTC. This chain uses TRBV15 with TRBJ2-1, with 9 bases identical to TRBD1. There are 15 residues in the CDR3. Germline CDR1 LNHNV, CDR2 YYDKDF (reference sequence). Trimming at V came to 1 base and at J to 3 bases, leaving 1 base not matched to a gene.

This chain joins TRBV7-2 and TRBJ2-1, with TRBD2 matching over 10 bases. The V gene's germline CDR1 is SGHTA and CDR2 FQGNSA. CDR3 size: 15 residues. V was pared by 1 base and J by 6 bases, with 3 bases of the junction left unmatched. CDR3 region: CASSLGLAGSNEQFF. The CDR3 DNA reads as TGTGCCAGCAGCTTAGGACTAGCGGGTAGCAATGAGCAGTTCTTC.

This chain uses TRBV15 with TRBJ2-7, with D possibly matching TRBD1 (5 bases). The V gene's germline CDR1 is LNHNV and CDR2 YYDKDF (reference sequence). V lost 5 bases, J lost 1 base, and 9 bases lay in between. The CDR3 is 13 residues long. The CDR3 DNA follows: TGTGCCACCAGCCAGGGTGGGTCCTACGAGCAGTACTTC. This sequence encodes CATSQGGSYEQYF.

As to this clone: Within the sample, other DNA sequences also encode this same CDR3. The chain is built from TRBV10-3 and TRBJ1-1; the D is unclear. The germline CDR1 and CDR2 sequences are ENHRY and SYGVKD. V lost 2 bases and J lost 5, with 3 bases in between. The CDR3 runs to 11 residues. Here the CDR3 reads CAISEGTEAFF. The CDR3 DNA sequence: TGTGCCATCAGTGAGGGAACTGAAGCTTTCTTT.

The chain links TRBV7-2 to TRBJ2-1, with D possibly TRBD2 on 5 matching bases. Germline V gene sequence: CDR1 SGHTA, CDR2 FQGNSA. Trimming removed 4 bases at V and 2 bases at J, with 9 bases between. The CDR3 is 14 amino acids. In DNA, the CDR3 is TGTGCCAGCAGCTCACCCGGGACCTACAATGAGCAGTTCTTC. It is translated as CASSSPGTYNEQFF.

The CDR3 DNA follows: TGTGCCAGCAGTGCAAGGGGCGCCTACAATGAGCAGTTCTTC. This encodes CASSARGAYNEQFF. V is TRBV7-2 and J is TRBJ2-1; maybe TRBD1 (5 bases). Germline CDR1 reads SGHTA; CDR2 reads FQGNSA. This CDR3 has 14 amino acids. V was pared by 6 bases and J by 2 bases, with 11 bases between. Complete variable domain (other parts from reference TRBV7-2 and TRBJ2-1): GAGVSQSPSNKVTEKGKDVELRCDPISGHTALYWYRQSLGQGLEFLIYFQGNSAPDKSGLPSDRFSAERTGGSVSTLTIQRTQQEDSAVYLCASSARGAYNEQFFGPGTRLTVL.

This chain's CDR3 is CATSRDTGAGGYTF. The DNA for the CDR3 is TGTGCCACCAGCAGAGATACAGGAGCCGGTGGCTACACCTTC. The genes are TRBV15 and TRBJ1-2; D may be TRBD1 (5 bases). The CDR3 sequence is 14 residues long. Trimming took 0 bases from V and 7 from J, leaving 12 bases between them. Germline CDR1 LNHNV, CDR2 YYDKDF (reference sequence).

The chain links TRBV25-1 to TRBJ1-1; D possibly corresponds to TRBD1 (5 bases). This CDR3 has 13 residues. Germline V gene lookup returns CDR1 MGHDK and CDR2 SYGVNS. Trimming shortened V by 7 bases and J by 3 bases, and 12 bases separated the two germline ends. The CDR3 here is CASKRGGDTEAFF. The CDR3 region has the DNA TGTGCCAGCAAGAGGGGAGGGGACACTGAAGCTTTCTTT.